One TCR beta chain is described in this entry. Its antigen is unknown. With UMI labels, 5' RACE was used to prepare the TRB cDNA libraries. TCRdb re-analyzed the 5' RACE reads; it lists each CDR3 protein once, without DNA. This table holds roughly 93,000 distinct CDR3 sequences. Germline assignment: CDR1 SEHNR and CDR2 FQNEAQ (reference sequence). The CDR3 sequence is 16 residues long. The sample originates from a study of CXCR3-negative and CXCR3-positive naive CD8 T cells. About the research overall: Each library gave roughly 1.6 +/- 0.3 million of approximately 130 million TRB reads. Points from the study as a whole: Whereas memory cells differed, naive CXCR3-negative and CXCR3-positive cells shared similar TRBV-TRBJ usage. Comparably high diversity was seen in both naive subsets, and much lower diversity in memory CD8+ cells. When CXCR3-positive naive cells were set against CXCR3-negative naive cells, the former had more hydrophobic TRB CDR3s.

Sequences were obtained from naive CXCR3+ CD8+ T cells from blood. The subset was: CD45RO-CCR7+CD27+CD95- naive CD8+ T cells expressing CXCR3 (TNR3+). The J gene is TRBJ2-7, the V gene TRBV7-9; TCRdb names TRBD1, which stays unverified in the absence of DNA. This TCR was sampled from a human donor in good health. Some clones in this sample may be carry-over from other donors' samples. CDR3: CASSSFTGTGPYEQYF.